The 23 T cell receptor beta chains below all came from one sample that was sequenced in a study of cytomegalovirus exposure and HLA in healthy donors. The PCR made use of 60 Vbeta and 13 Jbeta primers. Generated by immunoSEQ multiplex PCR, the TCRdb table keeps only in-frame clones and is missing some. The sample records approximately 150,000 clones, roughly 85% being singletons. Sequenced material: PBMCs. The receptor source for this set is a man under 40 in good health and CMV-seronegative.

The chain employs TRBV4-1 and TRBJ2-7; TRBD2 might be the D (6 bases). Trimming stripped 4 bases from V and 0 bases from J, with 22 bases between. This CDR3 has 18 amino acids. Germline CDR1 and CDR2: MGHRA and YSYEKL. The DNA for the CDR3 is TGCGCCAGCAGCCTCTGGGCTAGCGACACGATTGACTCCTACGAGCAGTACTTC. Translating gives CASSLWASDTIDSYEQYF.

This clone occurred a few times. This chain joins TRBV4-3 and TRBJ1-3; D may be TRBD1 (5 bases). The V end lost 0 bases, the J end lost 4 bases, and 13 bases lay between the germline ends. This CDR3 region has 16 residues. Germline values: CDR1 LGHNA, CDR2 YSLEER. CDR3 loop: CASSQDRGGVGNTIYF. As DNA, the CDR3 is TGCGCCAGCAGCCAAGATCGGGGGGGGGTCGGAAACACCATATATTTT.

In this sample, this clone turned up a few times. This sequence joins TRBV7-6 and TRBJ1-4, with no clear D. V was trimmed by 6 bases and J by 1 base, leaving 9 bases between them. Germline V CDR1 and CDR2: SGHVS, FNYEAQ. This CDR3 contains 14 residues. CDR3 sequence (DNA): TGTGCCAGCAGTGTAACTCTAACTAATGAAAAACTGTTTTTT. This translates into CASSVTLTNEKLFF.

The chain uses TRBV30 and TRBJ2-7; D perhaps matches TRBD1 (6 bases). This CDR3 has 12 residues. CDR1 GTSNPN and CDR2 SVGIG come from the germline V gene (reference sequence). V lost 8 bases and J lost 4, with 15 bases in between. CDR3 amino acids: CALTTGMYEQYF. The CDR3 DNA follows: TGTGCCCTCACTACAGGGATGTACGAGCAGTACTTC.

This rearrangement joins TRBV18 to TRBJ1-2; tentatively, D is TRBD1 (5 bases). Germline V CDR1 and CDR2: KGHSH, LQKENI. V gave up 1 base and J gave up 8 bases, with 17 bases separating them. There are 15 residues in the CDR3. The CDR3 reads CASSPQAQGFHGYTF. The CDR3 nucleotides read TGTGCCAGCTCACCACAAGCTCAGGGTTTCCACGGCTACACCTTC.

The chain carries TRBV7-9 and TRBJ1-2; 8 nucleotides align to TRBD1. The CDR3 extends over 14 amino acids. Germline V gene data show CDR1 as SEHNR and CDR2 as FQNEAQ (reference sequence). V shed 5 bases and J 4 bases; nucleotides not matched to a gene: 6. The CDR3 loop is CASSNMDRVYGYTF. In DNA form, the CDR3 reads TGTGCCAGCAGCAATATGGACAGGGTCTATGGCTACACCTTC.

The chain joins TRBV5-1 to TRBJ2-1, with TRBD2 matching 14 bases. Trimming at V came to 0 bases and at J to 0 bases, leaving 5 bases not matched to a gene. In germline, CDR1 is SGHRS, CDR2 YFSETQ. The CDR3 spans 19 residues. The CDR3 DNA follows: TGCGCCAGCAGCTTGGAGGGACTAGCGGGAGAGAGCTCCTACAATGAGCAGTTCTTC. It specifies CASSLEGLAGESSYNEQFF.

For this clone: Other DNA sequences within the sample encode an identical CDR3. V is TRBV29-1 and J is TRBJ1-1; D is unclear. This CDR3 contains 13 residues. Trimming removed 0 bases from V and 0 bases from J, with 5 bases in between. Germline values: CDR1 SQVTM, CDR2 ANQGSEA. The CDR3 DNA reads as TGCAGCGTTGAAGACCTCCTGAACACTGAAGCTTTCTTT. Its protein product is CSVEDLLNTEAFF. Full variable domain (missing parts from reference TRBV29-1 and TRBJ1-1): SAVISQKPSRDICQRGTSLTIQCQVDSQVTMMFWYRQQPGQSLTLIATANQGSEATYESGFVIDKFPISRPNLTFSTLTVSNMSPEDSSIYLCSVEDLLNTEAFFGQGTRLTVV.

J is TRBJ2-3 and V is TRBV5-1, with D possibly TRBD2 on 6 matching bases. The ends were cut back, 4 bases at V and 0 bases at J, with 9 bases in the middle. The CDR3 length is 14 residues. Germline lookup yields CDR1 SGHRS and CDR2 YFSETQ. The CDR3 region is CASSGGFSTDTQYF. The CDR3 DNA reads TGCGCCAGCAGCGGAGGGTTTAGCACAGATACGCAGTATTTT. Based on the CDR3 plus reference TRBV5-1 and TRBJ2-3, the full variable domain is KAGVTQTPRYLIKTRGQQVTLSCSPISGHRSVSWYQQTPGQGLQFLFEYFSETQRNKGNFPGRFSGRQFSNSRSEMNVSTLELGDSALYLCASSGGFSTDTQYFGPGTRLTVL.

The chain recombines TRBV19 with TRBJ1-3; no firm D call. V shed 3 bases and J shed 6 bases, with 9 bases lying between them. The CDR3 spans 13 residues. CDR1 LNHDA and CDR2 SQIVND come from the germline V gene (reference sequence). The CDR3 region is CASSIRQKNTIYF. CDR3 DNA sequence: TGTGCCAGTAGTATCCGTCAGAAAAACACCATATATTTT.

V and J are TRBV28 and TRBJ1-1, with unresolved D. Trimming cost V 2 bases and J 10 bases, with 11 bases left between them. The CDR3 has 12 amino acids. Germline CDR1 is MDHEN and CDR2 is SYDVKM. The CDR3 is CASSLSRLGAFF. CDR3 DNA: TGTGCCAGCAGTTTAAGTCGCCTCGGAGCTTTCTTT.

CDR3 in DNA: TGCGCCAGCAGCCAAGATTGGCAGTTCTACGAGCAGTACTTC. Translation: CASSQDWQFYEQYF. The chain couples TRBV4-3 to TRBJ2-7; D is undetermined. The CDR3 totals 14 residues. V shed 0 bases and J shed 3 bases, with 9 bases lying between them. The germline V gene encodes CDR1 LGHNA and CDR2 YSLEER.

This clone was picked up a small number of times. The V and J genes are TRBV7-9 and TRBJ2-5; the match to TRBD2 covers 7 bases. The junction had 14 bases not matched to a gene; V was cut back by 5 bases and J by 5 bases. The germline gives CDR1 SEHNR, CDR2 FQNEAQ (reference sequence). The CDR3 is 16 residues long. The CDR3 DNA sequence: TGTGCCAGCAGCCAGTGGTCAACGGGAGGTGGGGAGACCCAGTACTTC. Its protein is CASSQWSTGGGETQYF.

The chain carries TRBV19 and TRBJ2-1; no definite D call. The V gene lost 2 bases and the J gene lost 5 bases, with 7 bases spanning the gap. The CDR3 contains 13 residues. Germline CDR1 is LNHDA and CDR2 is SQIVND (reference sequence). CDR3 DNA sequence: TGTGCCAGTAGTATATACTTGGACAATGAGCAGTTCTTC. Its translation is CASSIYLDNEQFF. Full variable domain (missing parts from reference TRBV19 and TRBJ2-1): DGGITQSPKYLFRKEGQNVTLSCEQNLNHDAMYWYRQDPGQGLRLIYYSQIVNDFQKGDIAEGYSVSREKKESFPLTVTSAQKNPTAFYLCASSIYLDNEQFFGPGTRLTVL.

This chain joins TRBV19 and TRBJ2-3, with 7 bases matching TRBD2. The germline V gene has CDR1 LNHDA and CDR2 SQIVND (reference sequence). This CDR3 spans 16 amino acids. Trimming removed 3 bases from V and 0 bases from J; junction bases left unmatched: 6. The CDR3 region has the DNA TGTGCCAGTAGTATCCCTGGGCGGGGGAGCACAGATACGCAGTATTTT. Protein sequence: CASSIPGRGSTDTQYF.

This sequence joins TRBV20-1 and TRBJ1-5; D is uncertain. Germline CDR1 and CDR2: DFQATT and SNEGSKA (reference sequence). V was trimmed by 3 bases and J by 13 bases, leaving 13 bases between them. CDR3 length equals 11 residues. The CDR3 protein is CSARLSDTQHF. CDR3 DNA sequence: TGCAGTGCTAGGTTATCCGACACACAGCATTTT.

The gene calls are TRBV5-1 and TRBJ1-2; D unresolved. The CDR3 spans 15 residues. CDR1 and CDR2 from the germline V gene are SGHRS and YFSETQ. Between the trimmed V and J ends, which lost 2 bases and 6 bases, there was a span of 17 bases. The CDR3: CASSFTRGEVDGYTF. The CDR3 nucleotides are TGCGCCAGCAGCTTCACTCGAGGCGAGGTTGATGGCTACACCTTC.

This sequence joins TRBV27 and TRBJ2-1, with TRBD2 matching over 10 bases. CDR1 MNHEY and CDR2 SMNVEV come from the germline V gene (reference sequence). Losses at the gene ends were 5 bases for V and 12 bases for J; bases not matched to a gene: 16. The CDR3 spans 16 residues. CDR3 nucleotide sequence: TGTGCCAGCAGTGGGGGGACCGCTAGCGGGAGTTCAGGGCAGTTCTTC. It codes for CASSGGTASGSSGQFF.

The V gene is TRBV18, the J gene TRBJ1-5; D gene unclear. Germline loops: CDR1 KGHSH, CDR2 LQKENI. Trimming took off 4 bases at V and 5 bases at J, with 9 bases between the two ends. The CDR3 loop spans 13 amino acids. The CDR3 spells CASSLGEDQPQHF. CDR3 DNA sequence: TGTGCCAGCTCACTGGGAGAGGATCAGCCCCAGCATTTT.

Comment on this clone: This same CDR3 is encoded by further DNA sequences in the sample. The chain carries TRBV30 and TRBJ2-5, with D perhaps matching TRBD1 (6 bases). This CDR3 has 12 amino acids. Between the trimmed V and J ends, which lost 2 bases and 5 bases, there was a span of 9 bases. Germline CDR1 GTSNPN, CDR2 SVGIG (reference sequence). This CDR3 reads CAWSTQGETQYF. The CDR3 bases are TGTGCCTGGAGTACTCAGGGGGAGACCCAGTACTTC.

The V call is TRBV27, the J call TRBJ2-3; D gene unclear. Germline V gene sequence: CDR1 MNHEY, CDR2 SMNVEV (reference sequence). This CDR3 is 19 amino acids long. Trimming pared 5 bases from V and 0 bases from J, leaving 24 bases between. CDR3 DNA sequence: TGTGCCAGCAGTCCTCCCATAGTGTGGAGTAGTGCTAGCACAGATACGCAGTATTTT. Encoded protein: CASSPPIVWSSASTDTQYF.

This clone was observed a few times. The chain uses TRBV10-3 and TRBJ2-4; TRBD2 matches 8 bases. The CDR3 covers 15 residues. Germline-derived CDR1 and CDR2 are ENHRY and SYGVKD. V trimming: 2 bases; J trimming: 7 bases; junction bases outside the gene matches: 7. In nucleotides, the CDR3 is TGTGCCATCAGTGAGCGGGACCGGGAGGGGAACATTCAGTACTTC. Protein: CAISERDREGNIQYF.

This clone was observed a few times. This sequence joins TRBV10-3 and TRBJ2-2; 7 bases are shared with TRBD1. Germline V gene sequence: CDR1 ENHRY, CDR2 SYGVKD. V trimming: 3 bases; J trimming: 1 base; junction bases outside the gene matches: 5. The CDR3 has 16 residues. CDR3 nucleotides: TGTGCCATCAGTGATAGGGACAGAGTGAACACCGGGGAGCTGTTTTTT. It codes for CAISDRDRVNTGELFF.